This entry features one TCR beta chain sequence. This record comes from a study of blood T cell repertoires in COVID-19. Study-wide background: Samples of COVID-19 (acute and convalescent) were obtained from the United States, Italy and Spain. Sample material is recorded as cDNA or gDNA derived from T cells, B-cell-depleted T cells, or PBMCs.

The germline V and J ends were trimmed by 4 bases and 2 bases, with 13 bases remaining between them. CDR1 and CDR2 (germline): SGDLS, YYNGEE. CDR3 length equals 15 residues. Under the authors' procedure: Using reference gene primer amplification, nucleated cell counts were estimated. TCRdb's table, derived via immunoSEQ multiplex PCR, lists solely in-frame clones and lacks some. D and trimming come from the DNA, and the V and J calls and clone size come from that table. The repertoire holds 200,000 to 250,000 clones, with around four fifths as singletons. Material for sequencing was peripheral blood. The receptor's source is a woman between 50 and 59 years old with active or convalescent COVID-19. This chain uses TRBV9 with TRBJ1-3, with D possibly matching TRBD1 (5 bases). In nucleotides, the CDR3 is TGTGCCAGCAGCCCCAGTCTGGGGCCTGGAAACACCATATATTTT. Residues: CASSPSLGPGNTIYF.